This T cell receptor (beta chain) is from a study of graft-versus-host responses after intestinal transplantation. The V end was cut by 2 bases, the J end by 8 bases, with 10 bases between. This CDR3 has 13 amino acids. Germline V gives CDR1 LGHNT, CDR2 FRNRAP. Points from the study as a whole: Recipient marrow showed GvH clones, some seen first in ileum or blood. In patients with graft-donor T cell macrochimerism, allograft graft-versus-host to host-versus-graft clonal ratios were high.

On this clone: Its cognate antigen is unknown.

This table comes from immunoSEQ multiplex PCR, and its TCRdb copy is limited to in-frame clones, with some not included. The data hold some 140,000 clones, with approximately 91% observed a single time. The chain couples TRBV12-5 to TRBJ2-1; TRBD2 might be the D (5 bases). This receptor was taken from a human donor who received an intestinal transplant. The starting material was unstimulated CD4+ T cells sorted from spleen or lymph node cells, obtained before intestinal transplant. The CDR3 spells CASGLTLGDEQFF. The CDR3 DNA follows: TGTGCTAGTGGTTTGACCCTGGGAGATGAGCAGTTCTTC.